The rows below give T cell receptor beta chains drawn from one sample of a study of blood T cell repertoires in COVID-19. TCRdb keeps only in-frame clones here, not all; method: immunoSEQ multiplex PCR. This table has 78,000 or so clones, about 80% appearing once. The sequenced sample consisted of peripheral blood. The receptors originated from an older woman with acute or convalescent COVID-19. Both conserved end residues are part of each CDR3. The order of the fields is V gene, J gene, D gene, CDR3 length, clone size, CDR3 protein, CDR3 DNA. The D gene is left open where the match is weak. Expanded clones are given a class, and other clones once, few, many or no size at all.

TRBV19	TRBJ1-1	NA	11	NA	CASHGHFEAFF	TGTGCCAGTCATGGACATTTTGAAGCTTTCTTT
TRBV6-6	TRBJ1-4	NA	14	NA	CASSYSGANEKLFF	TGTGCCAGCAGTTACTCGGGAGCGAATGAAAAACTGTTTTTT
TRBV10-3	TRBJ2-3	TRBD1	14	NA	CASQGGGAGDTQYF	TGTGCCTCCCAAGGGGGCGGTGCAGGAGATACGCAGTATTTT
TRBV5-5	TRBJ1-5	TRBD1	15	NA	CASSRTGNSNQPQHF	TGTGCCAGCAGCCGGACAGGGAATAGCAATCAGCCCCAGCATTTT
TRBV10-2	TRBJ1-2	TRBD1	11	NA	CASRTGDGYTF	TGCGCCAGCAGAACAGGGGACGGCTACACCTTC
TRBV2	TRBJ1-1	NA	13	few	CASRVGGNTEAFF	TGTGCCAGCAGGGTGGGGGGGAACACTGAAGCTTTCTTT
TRBV9	TRBJ1-2	NA	12	once	CASSVSGRGYTF	TGTGCCAGCAGCGTGTCAGGGCGGGGCTACACCTTC
TRBV30	TRBJ1-4	NA	14	NA	CAWSVGGGSEKLFF	TGTGCCTGGAGTGTTGGGGGGGGAAGCGAAAAACTGTTTTTT
TRBV6-1	TRBJ1-6	NA	13	NA	CASSEVRRSPLHF	TGTGCCAGCAGTGAAGTGCGGCGATCACCCCTCCACTTT
TRBV7-2	TRBJ1-4	TRBD1	14	NA	CASSPQGTNEKLFF	TGTGCCAGCAGCCCACAGGGGACTAATGAAAAACTGTTTTTT
TRBV5-1	TRBJ1-4	TRBD1	15	once	CASSLATGAQEKLFF	TGCGCCAGCAGCTTGGCGACAGGGGCGCAGGAAAAACTGTTTTTT
TRBV3-1/TRBV3-2	TRBJ2-1	TRBD1	15	NA	CASRQTGNGPNEQFF	TGTGCCAGCAGGCAGACAGGGAATGGCCCCAATGAGCAGTTCTTC
TRBV5-8	TRBJ2-1	TRBD2	14	NA	CASSLQPAGFEQFF	TGTGCCAGCAGCTTGCAGCCAGCGGGGTTTGAGCAGTTCTTC
TRBV3-1/TRBV3-2	TRBJ1-2	NA	15	NA	CASSPPRRAGGGYTF	TGTGCCAGCAGCCCTCCTCGGAGGGCCGGCGGTGGCTACACCTTC
TRBV7-3	TRBJ2-2	NA	15	NA	CASSRGNTNTGELFF	TGTGCCAGCAGCAGGGGGAATACGAACACCGGGGAGCTGTTTTTT
TRBV11-2	TRBJ2-1	NA	15	NA	CASSSPRLAWDEQFF	TGTGCCAGCAGCTCCCCCCGGCTAGCATGGGATGAGCAGTTCTTC
TRBV2	TRBJ2-3	NA	15	NA	CASSDSQTSTDTQYF	TGTGCCAGCAGTGACAGCCAGACTAGCACAGATACGCAGTATTTT
TRBV19	TRBJ2-3	TRBD2	17	NA	CASSSPLGRGSTDTQYF	TGTGCCAGTAGTAGTCCCTTAGGGCGGGGGAGCACAGATACGCAGTATTTT
TRBV9	TRBJ2-7	TRBD1	16	NA	CASRELRDRVTYEQYF	TGTGCCAGCAGAGAGCTCCGGGACAGGGTCACCTACGAGCAGTACTTC
TRBV6-1	TRBJ1-6	NA	15	NA	CASSERGVNNSPLHF	TGTGCCAGCAGTGAACGGGGGGTAAATAATTCACCCCTCCACTTT
TRBV5-1	TRBJ2-3	TRBD1	16	NA	CASSLGGTASTDTQYF	TGCGCCAGCAGCTTGGGGGGGACAGCTAGCACAGATACGCAGTATTTT
TRBV4-2	TRBJ2-5	TRBD2	17	NA	CASSQDRGGGNQETQYF	TGTGCCAGCAGCCAAGATAGAGGCGGGGGAAACCAAGAGACCCAGTACTTC
TRBV5-1	TRBJ2-1	TRBD1	14	NA	CASCISGTGGEQFF	TGCGCCAGCTGTATTTCCGGGACAGGGGGTGAGCAGTTCTTC
TRBV19	TRBJ1-2	TRBD1	13	NA	CASWDRRTYGYTF	TGTGCCAGCTGGGACAGGAGGACCTATGGCTACACCTTC
TRBV5-4	TRBJ1-2	TRBD1	16	NA	CASSLPKPGQVYGYTF	TGTGCCAGCAGCTTGCCCAAACCGGGACAGGTTTATGGCTACACCTTC
TRBV29-1	TRBJ2-2	TRBD2	14	NA	CSVVQRGNTGELFF	TGCAGCGTTGTCCAGCGGGGTAACACCGGGGAGCTGTTTTTT
TRBV6-2/TRBV6-3	TRBJ1-1	NA	13	few	CASSLTGMAEAFF	TGTGCCAGCAGCCTTACAGGGATGGCTGAAGCTTTCTTT
TRBV4-2	TRBJ1-1	NA	14	once	CASSRSEGVTEAFF	TGTGCCAGCAGCCGCAGTGAGGGAGTCACTGAAGCTTTCTTT
TRBV5-1	TRBJ2-7	NA	15	NA	CASSLGSHRSYEQYF	TGCGCCAGCAGCTTGGGCAGTCATCGCTCCTACGAGCAGTACTTC
TRBV6-6	TRBJ1-3	NA	17	NA	CASSLSETGSNGNTIYF	TGTGCCAGCAGTCTTTCCGAAACAGGGTCAAACGGAAACACCATATATTTT
TRBV19	TRBJ1-1	NA	12	NA	CASSPRGGEAFF	TGTGCCAGTAGTCCCCGGGGTGGTGAAGCTTTCTTT
TRBV24-1	TRBJ2-1	TRBD1	16	NA	CATSAPGTGDSNEQFF	TGTGCCACCAGTGCCCCCGGGACAGGGGATAGCAATGAGCAGTTCTTC
TRBV2	TRBJ1-5	NA	15	NA	CASSEEAESNQPQHF	TGTGCCAGCAGTGAAGAGGCGGAAAGCAATCAGCCCCAGCATTTT
TRBV5-1	TRBJ1-2	NA	14	NA	CASSLGQSRGGYTF	TGCGCCAGCAGCTTGGGGCAGTCCAGGGGCGGCTACACCTTC
TRBV11-2	TRBJ1-2	TRBD1	13	NA	CASSQGQGGGYTF	TGTGCCAGCAGCCAAGGACAGGGCGGTGGCTACACCTTC
TRBV6-5	TRBJ1-1	NA	15	NA	CASSYSSRGDTEAFF	TGTGCCAGCAGTTACTCGAGTAGGGGCGACACTGAAGCTTTCTTT
TRBV19	TRBJ1-1	NA	13	once	CASSNQGNTEAFF	TGTGCCAGTAGTAACCAGGGGAACACTGAAGCTTTCTTT
TRBV6-5	TRBJ1-2	TRBD1	15	NA	CASTSRTGPNYGYTF	TGTGCCAGCACTTCAAGGACAGGGCCCAACTATGGCTACACCTTC
TRBV9	TRBJ2-2	NA	13	NA	CASSVVAYGELFF	TGTGCCAGCAGCGTCGTAGCCTACGGGGAGCTGTTTTTT
TRBV29-1	TRBJ1-2	NA	10	once	CSVQVRGYTF	TGCAGCGTACAGGTTCGGGGCTACACCTTC
TRBV7-3	TRBJ2-7	NA	14	NA	CASSPQQGAYEQYF	TGTGCCAGCAGCCCCCAACAGGGAGCCTACGAGCAGTACTTC
TRBV30	TRBJ2-7	TRBD2	15	once	CAWSGVAGASYEQYF	TGTGCCTGGAGCGGAGTAGCGGGGGCGAGCTACGAGCAGTACTTC
TRBV10-3	TRBJ1-1	TRBD1	16	NA	CAISGGQGATGTEAFF	TGTGCCATCAGTGGGGGACAGGGGGCGACGGGGACTGAAGCTTTCTTT
TRBV19	TRBJ1-2	NA	12	NA	CASSQGPSGYTF	TGTGCCAGTAGTCAGGGTCCTTCCGGCTACACCTTC
TRBV3-1/TRBV3-2	TRBJ1-4	TRBD1	19	NA	CASSNARDRGHLLNEKLFF	TGTGCCAGCAGCAACGCCCGGGACAGGGGGCACCTACTTAATGAAAAACTGTTTTTT
TRBV6-5	TRBJ1-5	NA	15	few	CASRGRQGDNQPQHF	TGTGCCAGCAGGGGTCGCCAGGGCGACAATCAGCCCCAGCATTTT
TRBV12-3/TRBV12-4	TRBJ2-3	NA	13	once	CAGKRGNTDTQYF	TGTGCCGGCAAACGGGGGAACACAGATACGCAGTATTTT
TRBV14	TRBJ1-1	TRBD1	14	NA	CASSYQGGNTEAFF	TGTGCCAGCAGCTACCAGGGGGGAAACACTGAAGCTTTCTTT
TRBV6-4	TRBJ2-3	TRBD2	16	NA	CASSALAGGSTDTQYF	TGTGCCAGCAGTGCCCTAGCGGGGGGGAGCACAGATACGCAGTATTTT
TRBV3-1/TRBV3-2	TRBJ1-6	TRBD1	14	NA	CASSQPTGGSPLHF	TGTGCCAGCAGCCAACCGACAGGGGGGTCACCCCTCCACTTT
TRBV6-6	TRBJ1-1	NA	12	NA	CASTLQAREAFF	TGTGCCAGCACTTTACAGGCCCGTGAAGCTTTCTTT
TRBV2	TRBJ1-2	TRBD1	14	NA	CASSEDRGGYGYTF	TGTGCCAGCAGCGAGGACAGGGGCGGCTATGGCTACACCTTC
TRBV7-2	TRBJ1-3	TRBD1	14	NA	CASSKDRAGNTIYF	TGTGCCAGCAGCAAGGACAGGGCTGGAAACACCATATATTTT